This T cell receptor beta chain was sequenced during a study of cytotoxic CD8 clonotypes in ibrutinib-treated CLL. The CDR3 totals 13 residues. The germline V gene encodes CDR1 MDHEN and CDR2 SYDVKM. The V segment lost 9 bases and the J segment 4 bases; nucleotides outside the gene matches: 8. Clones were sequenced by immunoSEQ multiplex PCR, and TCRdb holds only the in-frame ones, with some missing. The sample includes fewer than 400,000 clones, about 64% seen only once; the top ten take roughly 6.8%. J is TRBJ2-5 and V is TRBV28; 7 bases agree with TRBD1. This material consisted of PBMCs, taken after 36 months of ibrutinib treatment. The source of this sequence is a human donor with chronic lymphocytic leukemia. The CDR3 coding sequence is TGTGCCAGGCGACAGGGTACGCGAGAGACCCAGTACTTC. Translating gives CARRQGTRETQYF.